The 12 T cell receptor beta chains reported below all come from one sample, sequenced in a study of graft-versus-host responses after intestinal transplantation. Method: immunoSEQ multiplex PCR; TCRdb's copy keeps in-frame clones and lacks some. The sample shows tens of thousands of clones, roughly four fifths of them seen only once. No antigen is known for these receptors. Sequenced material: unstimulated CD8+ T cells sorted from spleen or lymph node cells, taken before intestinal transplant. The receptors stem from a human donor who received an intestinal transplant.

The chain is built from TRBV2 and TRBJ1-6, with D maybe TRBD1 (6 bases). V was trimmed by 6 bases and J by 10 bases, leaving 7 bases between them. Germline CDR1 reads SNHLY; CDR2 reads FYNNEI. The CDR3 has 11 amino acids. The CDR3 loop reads CASRGASPLHF. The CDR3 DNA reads TGTGCCAGCAGGGGGGCGTCACCCCTCCACTTT.

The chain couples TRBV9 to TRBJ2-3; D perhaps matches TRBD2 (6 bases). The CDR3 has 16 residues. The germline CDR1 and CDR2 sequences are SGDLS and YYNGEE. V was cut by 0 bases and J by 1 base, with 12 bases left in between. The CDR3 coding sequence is TGTGCCAGCAGCGTAGCCACTAGCCCTCGCACAGATACGCAGTATTTT. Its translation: CASSVATSPRTDTQYF.

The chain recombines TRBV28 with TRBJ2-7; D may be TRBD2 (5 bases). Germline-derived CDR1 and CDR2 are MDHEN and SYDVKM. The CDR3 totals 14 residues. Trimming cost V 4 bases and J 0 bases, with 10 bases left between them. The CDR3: CASSSRDSSYEQYF. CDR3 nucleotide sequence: TGTGCCAGCAGTTCGAGGGATAGCTCCTACGAGCAGTACTTC. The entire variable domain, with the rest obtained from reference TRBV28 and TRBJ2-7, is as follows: DVKVTQSSRYLVKRTGEKVFLECVQDMDHENMFWYRQDPGLGLRLIYFSYDVKMKEKGDIPEGYSVSREKKERFSLILESASTNQTSMYLCASSSRDSSYEQYFGPGTRLTVT.

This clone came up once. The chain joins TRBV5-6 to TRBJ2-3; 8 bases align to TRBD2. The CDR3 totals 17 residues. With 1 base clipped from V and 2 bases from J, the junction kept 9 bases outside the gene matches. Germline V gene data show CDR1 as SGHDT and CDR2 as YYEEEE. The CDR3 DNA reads TGTGCCAGCAGCTTGCTTTTGCCTAGCGGGTTCACAGATACGCAGTATTTT. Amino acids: CASSLLLPSGFTDTQYF.

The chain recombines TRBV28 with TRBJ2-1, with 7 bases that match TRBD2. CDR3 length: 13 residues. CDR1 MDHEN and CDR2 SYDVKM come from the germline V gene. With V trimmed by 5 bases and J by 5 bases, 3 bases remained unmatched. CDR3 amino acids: CASSTGTNNEQFF. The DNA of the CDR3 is TGTGCCAGCAGTACCGGGACTAACAATGAGCAGTTCTTC.

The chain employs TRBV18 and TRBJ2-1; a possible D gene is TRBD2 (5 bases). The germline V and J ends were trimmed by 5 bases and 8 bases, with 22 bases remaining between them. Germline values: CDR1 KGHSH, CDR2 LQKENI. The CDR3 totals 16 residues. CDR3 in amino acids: CASSTTGVGGNYEQFF. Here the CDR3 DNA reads TGTGCCAGCTCAACGACCGGGGTAGGTGGTAATTATGAGCAGTTCTTC.

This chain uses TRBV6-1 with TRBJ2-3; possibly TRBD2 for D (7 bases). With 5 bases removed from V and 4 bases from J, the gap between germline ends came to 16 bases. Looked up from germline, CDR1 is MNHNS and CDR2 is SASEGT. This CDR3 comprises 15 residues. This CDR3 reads CASSTRGGGSDTQYF. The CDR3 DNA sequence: TGTGCCAGCAGTACACGGGGCGGGGGCTCAGATACGCAGTATTTT.

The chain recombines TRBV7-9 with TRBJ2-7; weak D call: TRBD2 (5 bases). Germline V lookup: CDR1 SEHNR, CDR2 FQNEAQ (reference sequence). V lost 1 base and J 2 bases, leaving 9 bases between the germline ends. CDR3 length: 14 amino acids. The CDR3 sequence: CASSLEGGTYEQYF. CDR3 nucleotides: TGTGCCAGCAGCTTAGAAGGAGGAACCTACGAGCAGTACTTC.

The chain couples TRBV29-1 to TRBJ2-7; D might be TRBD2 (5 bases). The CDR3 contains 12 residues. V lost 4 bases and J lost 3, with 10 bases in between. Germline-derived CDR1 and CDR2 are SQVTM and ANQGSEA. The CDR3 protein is CSVVPSRYEQYF. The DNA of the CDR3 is TGCAGCGTTGTTCCTAGCCGCTACGAGCAGTACTTC.

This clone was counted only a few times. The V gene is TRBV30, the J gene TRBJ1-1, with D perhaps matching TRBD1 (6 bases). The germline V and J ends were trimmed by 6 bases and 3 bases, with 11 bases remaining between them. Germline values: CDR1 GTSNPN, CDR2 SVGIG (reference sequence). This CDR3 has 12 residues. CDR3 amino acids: CACRGSDTEAFF. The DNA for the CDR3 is TGTGCCTGTAGGGGGTCTGACACTGAAGCTTTCTTT.

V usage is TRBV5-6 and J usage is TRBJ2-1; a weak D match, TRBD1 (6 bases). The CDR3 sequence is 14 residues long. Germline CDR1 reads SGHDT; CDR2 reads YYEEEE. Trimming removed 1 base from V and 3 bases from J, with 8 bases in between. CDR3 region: CASSLRQVYNEQFF. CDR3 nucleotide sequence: TGTGCCAGCAGCTTGCGACAGGTCTACAATGAGCAGTTCTTC.

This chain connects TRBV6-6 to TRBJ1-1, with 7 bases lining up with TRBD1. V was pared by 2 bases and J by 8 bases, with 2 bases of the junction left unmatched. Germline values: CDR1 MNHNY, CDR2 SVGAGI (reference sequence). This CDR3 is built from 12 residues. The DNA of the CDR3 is TGTGCCAGCAGTTACCTGGGACAGGAAGCTTTCTTT. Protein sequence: CASSYLGQEAFF.